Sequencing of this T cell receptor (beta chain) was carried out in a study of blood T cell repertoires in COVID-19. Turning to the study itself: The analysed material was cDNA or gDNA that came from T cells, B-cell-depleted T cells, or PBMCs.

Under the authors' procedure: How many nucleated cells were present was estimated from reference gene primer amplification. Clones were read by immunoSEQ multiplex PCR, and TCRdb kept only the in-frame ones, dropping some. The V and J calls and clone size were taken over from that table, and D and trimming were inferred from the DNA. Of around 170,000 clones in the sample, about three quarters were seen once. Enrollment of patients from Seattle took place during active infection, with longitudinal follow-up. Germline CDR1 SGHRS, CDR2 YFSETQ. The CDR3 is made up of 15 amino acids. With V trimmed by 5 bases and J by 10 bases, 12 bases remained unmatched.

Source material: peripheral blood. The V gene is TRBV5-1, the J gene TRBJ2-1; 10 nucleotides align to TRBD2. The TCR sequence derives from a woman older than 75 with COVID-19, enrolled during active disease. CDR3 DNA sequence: TGCGCCAGCAGGTTCGGGACTAGCGTATCTGGAGAGCAGTTCTTC. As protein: CASRFGTSVSGEQFF.